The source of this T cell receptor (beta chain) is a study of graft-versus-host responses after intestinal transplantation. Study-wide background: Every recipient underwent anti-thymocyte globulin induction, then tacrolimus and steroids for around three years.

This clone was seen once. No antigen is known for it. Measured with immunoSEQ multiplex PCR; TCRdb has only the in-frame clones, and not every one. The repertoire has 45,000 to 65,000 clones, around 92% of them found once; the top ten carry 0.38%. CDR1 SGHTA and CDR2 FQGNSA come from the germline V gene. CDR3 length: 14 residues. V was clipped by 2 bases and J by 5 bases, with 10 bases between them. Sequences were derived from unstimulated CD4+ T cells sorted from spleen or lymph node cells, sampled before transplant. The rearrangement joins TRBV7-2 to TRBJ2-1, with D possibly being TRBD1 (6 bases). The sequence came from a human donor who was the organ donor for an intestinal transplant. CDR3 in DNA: TGTGCCAGCAGCTTACGCCGGACAGACAATGAGCAGTTCTTC. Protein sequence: CASSLRRTDNEQFF. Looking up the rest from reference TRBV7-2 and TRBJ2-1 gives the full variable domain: GAGVSQSPSNKVTEKGKDVELRCDPISGHTALYWYRQSLGQGLEFLIYFQGNSAPDKSGLPSDRFSAERTGGSVSTLTIQRTQQEDSAVYLCASSLRRTDNEQFFGPGTRLTVL.